The clone carrying this T cell receptor (beta chain) was picked up a small number of times. Its cognate antigen is unknown. CDR1 and CDR2 from the germline V gene are MNHNS and SASEGT. CDR3 length: 13 residues. With 5 bases removed from V and 5 bases from J, the gap between germline ends came to 11 bases. It was healthy bone marrow donors who served as donors. This record belongs to a study of cytomegalovirus exposure and HLA in healthy donors. Overall study findings and caveats: While the bulk of TCR sequences proved rare, some public TCRs turned up in many donors.

This PCR relied on a set of 60 Vbeta primers and 13 Jbeta primers. TCRdb's copy holds only in-frame clones and misses some; the assay was immunoSEQ multiplex PCR. Altogether tens of thousands of clones are present, roughly two thirds being singletons, with the ten largest covering about 7.6%. The TCR was taken from a man aged 35 to 55 in good health and CMV-seropositive. Sequencing was performed on PBMCs. The rearrangement joins TRBV6-1 to TRBJ2-3, with TRBD1 as a possible D gene (6 bases). CDR3 sequence reads: CASSSQGLDTQYF. The CDR3 DNA is TGTGCCAGCAGTAGCCAGGGGCTAGATACGCAGTATTTT.